This T cell receptor beta chain was observed in a study of blood T cell repertoires in COVID-19. For the study at large: Spain, Italy and the United States supplied samples that represented acute and convalescent COVID-19.

In the study's own analysis: Amplified reference gene primers provided the basis for estimating nucleated cell counts. Produced via immunoSEQ multiplex PCR; TCRdb's table is partial and in-frame only. Clone size and V and J calls were adopted from that table, with D and trimming inferred from the DNA. This sample has 450,000 to 500,000 clones, with about 88% found just once. CDR3 length: 13 residues. CDR1 and CDR2 (germline): KGHSH, LQKENI. The V gene lost 3 bases and the J gene lost 9 bases, with 12 bases spanning the gap. In terms of age and location, participants ranged from roughly 18 to 95 years and lived in about 25 US areas. Recovered participants had two consecutive negative NP/OP PCR tests, healthcare professional clearance, or symptom resolution.

The sample was PBMCs or T cells enriched from blood (not recorded which). This chain connects TRBV18 to TRBJ1-5, with D possibly being TRBD1 (5 bases). The TCR comes from a woman in her sixties who had recovered from COVID-19. The CDR3 nucleotides read TGTGCCAGCTCACCCCCGGGGGAGCGGCCCCAGCATTTT. Translating gives CASSPPGERPQHF.